This T cell receptor beta chain was obtained from a study of neurological immune-mediated disorders. The time point denotes: longitudinal time-point 3. Via MiXCR, TCRdb re-called the 5' RACE reads, giving one row per CDR3 protein. Of approximately 80,000 distinct CDR3 sequences listed, 4.3% are singletons. V lost 3 bases to trimming and J lost 0 bases, with 14 bases between them. Per the germline V gene, CDR1 is DFQATT and CDR2 is SNEGSKA (reference sequence). The CDR3 consists of 15 residues. This clonotype was recorded many times. Its antigen is undetermined. Study-wide points: The absence of any CDR3 amino acid sequence shared by expanded clones across subjects suggests that repertoires were private in all groups.

V and J are TRBV20-1 and TRBJ1-1; D unresolved. The sequenced sample consisted of PBMCs. The receptor was isolated from a woman aged 55-69 years with multiple sclerosis. Here the CDR3 reads CSASADGSMNTEAFF. The CDR3 nucleotides are TGCAGTGCTAGTGCGGACGGAAGCATGAACACTGAAGCTTTCTTT.